Listed below are T cell receptor beta chains from one sample, sequenced in a study of cytomegalovirus exposure and HLA in healthy donors. Some clones are missing from TCRdb's copy, which holds only in-frame ones; the method was immunoSEQ multiplex PCR. The sample yields some 57,000 clones, around three quarters seen once. Input material: PBMCs. Source of these receptors: a woman aged 55-70 years in good health and CMV-seropositive. Both conserved end residues are trimmed from each CDR3.

j_call v_call cdr3_aa
TRBJ2-5 TRBV6-6 ASSYDEGEETQY
TRBJ2-1 TRBV6-1 ASSEMGQGPNEQF
TRBJ1-2 TRBV5-4 ASSLAGSGGNYGYT
TRBJ1-4 TRBV7-2 ASSIMTGSEEKLF
TRBJ1-2 TRBV9 ASSGQGAYGYT
TRBJ2-2 TRBV6-6 ARSPNSGAGTGELF
TRBJ2-1 TRBV9 ASSVGLAGAYEQF
TRBJ1-1 TRBV2 ASSDARMSTEAF
TRBJ2-7 TRBV18 ASSPRDRGPTSGGAYEQY
TRBJ2-3 TRBV5-1 ASSLASGGVTDTQY
TRBJ2-5 TRBV7-9 ASSLGDRGRETQY
TRBJ2-1 TRBV27 ASSLTPGGPGSNEQF
TRBJ2-1 TRBV27 ASSIGTTNNEQF
TRBJ2-7 TRBV4-3 ASSRERGGQYEQY
TRBJ1-4 TRBV6-6 ASSPGQGAISEKLF
TRBJ1-1 TRBV5-4 ASSLVRENTEAF
TRBJ1-6 TRBV6-5 ASSSDESLGTLH
TRBJ2-7 TRBV5-5 ASSIRSDSYEQY
TRBJ1-1 TRBV7-8 ASSFTSGLMNTEAF
TRBJ1-5 TRBV19 ASSIDIEGDYSNQPQH
NA TRBV27 ASSSGVWDRTYEQY
TRBJ2-4 TRBV5-1 ASSDEGQGGKNIQY
TRBJ1-5 TRBV7-2 ASSGSGPGQPQH
TRBJ2-7 TRBV7-6 ASSLELAGVYEQY
TRBJ1-1 TRBV5-6 ASSAIDRVAEAF
TRBJ1-2 TRBV19 ASSSLRGGEGYT
TRBJ2-3 TRBV5-1 ASSLVVSGTDTQY
TRBJ2-7 TRBV9 ASSDRGTYEQY
TRBJ2-7 TRBV5-1 ASSFGGYEQY
TRBJ1-5 TRBV21-1 ASSARDRGKQPQH
TRBJ1-3 TRBV9 ASSVGGPLGLSGNTIY
TRBJ2-7 TRBV27 ASSFRGQGFYEQY
TRBJ2-7 TRBV2 ASGSDRIAKEQY
TRBJ2-7 TRBV5-1 ASSLDRPAYEQY
TRBJ2-1 TRBV11-2 ASSPLESGLAVNEQF
TRBJ1-1 TRBV6-5 ASRPQDSSEAF
TRBJ1-1 TRBV7-7 ASSLVGGTGQRENTEAF
TRBJ1-4 TRBV19 ASSIDSSTGGRGLF
TRBJ1-5 TRBV12-5 ASGEGDQH
TRBJ2-1 TRBV9 ASSVVKGQGSEQF
TRBJ2-1 TRBV9 ASSARDYTYNEQF
TRBJ2-1 TRBV19 ASSTLDRGAYNEQF
TRBJ2-7 TRBV7-8 ASSLAVSTSPPYEQY
TRBJ1-1 TRBV20-1 SAKGATEAF
TRBJ1-3 TRBV4-3 ASSPRHSSGNTIY
TRBJ1-2 TRBV9 ASSVGGTGLNYGYT
TRBJ2-1 TRBV27 ASSYRALGLAGGPWGNEQF
TRBJ2-1 TRBV7-2 ASSLSILAEQF
TRBJ1-5 TRBV7-2 ASSWGGTASNQPQH
TRBJ1-2 TRBV6-6 ASSQMTDLANYGYT
TRBJ1-2 TRBV7-2 ASSLAVRQTYGYT
TRBJ1-1 TRBV6-6 ASSPRGNTEAF
TRBJ2-7 TRBV5-4 ASSPGLPTYEQY
TRBJ2-1 TRBV7-2 ASSLADSGTSGAYNEQF
TRBJ1-2 TRBV6-4 ASSRSPGQGYYGYT
TRBJ1-2 TRBV13 ASSFTGGQEGYT
TRBJ2-4 TRBV5-6 ASSLAGGAKNIQY
TRBJ2-1 TRBV18 ASSPPGSGGADNEQF
NA TRBV10-1 ASSESGAGSREQY
TRBJ1-1 TRBV29-1 SALQGNTEAF